These 4 T cell receptor beta chains were all obtained from the same sample, sequenced in a study of blood T cell repertoires in COVID-19. The method was immunoSEQ multiplex PCR; TCRdb's version includes in-frame clones alone and lacks a portion of them. Here the sample spans 250,000 to 300,000 clones, approximately 90% being singletons. Sequencing was carried out using PBMCs or T cells enriched from blood (not recorded which). The receptor set was obtained from a man aged 18 to 29 who had recovered from COVID-19.

The chain joins TRBV7-3 to TRBJ2-2; D uncertain. Germline CDR1 and CDR2: SGHTA and FQGTGA. This CDR3 is built from 17 residues. Trimming took off 0 bases at V and 0 bases at J, with 11 bases between the two ends. This CDR3 is CASSLTFLSPNTGELFF. The CDR3, as DNA: TGTGCCAGCAGCTTAACCTTTCTTTCCCCGAACACCGGGGAGCTGTTTTTT. The entire variable domain, with the rest obtained from reference TRBV7-3 and TRBJ2-2, is as follows: GAGVSQTPSNKVTEKGKYVELRCDPISGHTALYWYRQSLGQGPEFLIYFQGTGAADDSGLPNDRFFAVRPEGSVSTLKIQRTERGDSAVYLCASSLTFLSPNTGELFFGEGSRLTVL.

This chain connects TRBV7-9 to TRBJ2-1; 7 bases are a match to TRBD1. CDR3 length: 15 residues. J was trimmed by 2 bases and V by 5 bases; bases with no gene match: 6. CDR1 is SEHNR, CDR2 FQNEAQ, per germline (reference sequence). The CDR3 region is CASSVRQGPYNEQFF. The CDR3 bases are TGTGCCAGCAGCGTCAGACAGGGCCCCTACAATGAGCAGTTCTTC.

Here the CDR3 reads CASTAAGSGNQPQHF. The DNA of the CDR3 is TGTGCCAGCACCGCGGCGGGCAGTGGCAATCAGCCCCAGCATTTT. This chain joins TRBV7-2 and TRBJ1-5; D not certain. From germline, CDR1 is SGHTA and CDR2 FQGNSA. The CDR3 is 15 amino acids. With 7 bases removed from V and 2 bases from J, the gap between germline ends came to 15 bases.

The V gene is TRBV7-2, the J gene TRBJ2-3; TRBD1 might be the D (5 bases). V lost 5 bases, J lost 0 bases, and 18 bases lay in between. The length of the CDR3 is 17 residues. The V gene's germline CDR1 is SGHTA and CDR2 FQGNSA. The CDR3: CASSPRKGSFSTDTQYF. CDR3 nucleotides: TGTGCCAGCAGCCCCCGAAAGGGGTCCTTTAGCACAGATACGCAGTATTTT.